What follows are 29 T cell receptor beta chains derived from one specimen sequenced in a study of control samples from healthy donors and cancer patients. TCRdb's copy holds only in-frame clones and misses some; the assay was immunoSEQ multiplex PCR. The profile covers about 65,000 clones, with approximately 90% appearing a single time and around 1.2% taken by the ten largest. Specimen: PBMCs. These receptors were obtained from a woman aged 45-59 years with colorectal cancer.

V gene TRBV19 combines with J gene TRBJ1-1; D is unclear. Trimming stripped 4 bases from V and 6 bases from J, with 18 bases between. This CDR3 has 15 amino acids. Germline assignment: CDR1 LNHDA and CDR2 SQIVND (reference sequence). CDR3 residues: CASSTGPQRRAEAFF. The CDR3 nucleotides are TGTGCCAGTAGTACGGGTCCCCAGCGCCGGGCTGAAGCTTTCTTT.

The chain couples TRBV11-2 to TRBJ1-2, with 7 bases aligning to TRBD1. The J segment lost 4 bases and the V segment lost 5 bases, leaving 10 bases of the junction unmatched. This CDR3 contains 15 residues. Looked up from germline, CDR1 is SGHAT and CDR2 is FQNNGV. In nucleotides, the CDR3 is TGTGCCAGCAGCCCTCGGACAGGAAGGGGCTATGGCTACACCTTC. It yields the protein CASSPRTGRGYGYTF.

V and J are TRBV7-8 and TRBJ2-3, with no clear D. CDR1 and CDR2 (germline): SGHVS, FQNEAQ. Deletions cut 5 bases from V and 2 bases from J, with 14 bases between. The CDR3 has 15 residues. CDR3: CASSREADLTDTQYF. As DNA, the CDR3 is TGTGCCAGCAGCCGCGAGGCGGACCTCACAGATACGCAGTATTTT.

The chain has TRBV11-2 and TRBJ2-7; a weak D match, TRBD2 (6 bases). Trimming cost V 5 bases and J 6 bases, with 14 bases left between them. This CDR3 comprises 13 residues. From germline, CDR1 is SGHAT and CDR2 FQNNGV. The CDR3 coding sequence is TGTGCCAGCAGCCTTCGGACTACCTTCGAGCAGTACTTC. Protein: CASSLRTTFEQYF.

The chain couples TRBV11-3 to TRBJ2-1; D may be TRBD2 (5 bases). Germline V gives CDR1 SGHNT, CDR2 YENEEA. CDR3 size: 14 residues. V lost 5 bases to trimming and J lost 1 base, with 9 bases between them. The CDR3 region is CASSGSGSYNEQFF. The CDR3 coding sequence is TGTGCCAGCAGCGGAAGCGGTTCCTACAATGAGCAGTTCTTC.

CDR3 protein: CASSIWDGGVPEAFF. As DNA, the CDR3 is TGTGCCAGTAGTATATGGGACGGGGGGGTCCCTGAAGCTTTCTTT. V and J are TRBV19 and TRBJ1-1; weak D call: TRBD1 (5 bases). V was pared by 2 bases and J by 6 bases, with 16 bases between. The length of the CDR3 is 15 residues. Germline V gene lookup returns CDR1 LNHDA and CDR2 SQIVND (reference sequence). Based on the CDR3 plus reference TRBV19 and TRBJ1-1, the full variable domain is DGGITQSPKYLFRKEGQNVTLSCEQNLNHDAMYWYRQDPGQGLRLIYYSQIVNDFQKGDIAEGYSVSREKKESFPLTVTSAQKNPTAFYLCASSIWDGGVPEAFFGQGTRLTVV.

This chain links TRBV5-1 with TRBJ2-3, with 15 bases fitting TRBD2. After removal of 4 bases from V and 2 bases from J, the junction contained 5 bases not matched to a gene. Germline V lookup: CDR1 SGHRS, CDR2 YFSETQ. This CDR3 spans 17 amino acids. The CDR3 nucleotides are TGCGCCAGCAGCCCGGGACTAGCGGGGGGAGTCACAGATACGCAGTATTTT. Amino acids: CASSPGLAGGVTDTQYF.

The chain recombines TRBV3-1 (or the pseudogene TRBV3-2) with TRBJ1-4; no definite D call. V lost 0 bases, J lost 0 bases, and 5 bases lay in between. Germline CDR1 LGHDT, CDR2 YNNKEL (reference sequence). This CDR3 comprises 15 residues. The CDR3 is CASSQDRATNEKLFF. DNA of the CDR3: TGTGCCAGCAGCCAAGATAGAGCAACTAATGAAAAACTGTTTTTT.

In its sample, this clone was seen once. The chain joins TRBV28 to TRBJ1-6, with D possibly being TRBD1 (5 bases). CDR3 size: 17 residues. The germline gives CDR1 MDHEN, CDR2 SYDVKM. Deletions cut 3 bases from V and 5 bases from J, with 17 bases between. The chain's CDR3 is CASSFPGTQGDNSPLHF. CDR3 in DNA: TGTGCCAGCAGTTTTCCTGGGACCCAGGGCGATAATTCACCCCTCCACTTT. The full variable domain, its missing parts supplied by reference TRBV28 and TRBJ1-6, is DVKVTQSSRYLVKRTGEKVFLECVQDMDHENMFWYRQDPGLGLRLIYFSYDVKMKEKGDIPEGYSVSREKKERFSLILESASTNQTSMYLCASSFPGTQGDNSPLHFGNGTRLTVT.

The chain carries TRBV30 and TRBJ2-2; 8 positions agree with TRBD1. The V and J ends lost 3 bases and 1 base, in that order; junction bases with no gene match: 4. Germline V gene sequence: CDR1 GTSNPN, CDR2 SVGIG (reference sequence). The CDR3 contains 15 residues. The CDR3 loop is CAWRGDRKNTGELFF. In DNA form, the CDR3 reads TGTGCCTGGAGGGGGGACAGGAAGAACACCGGGGAGCTGTTTTTT.

The chain has TRBV19 and TRBJ1-1, with 7 bases identical to TRBD1. The length of the CDR3 is 14 residues. With 4 bases clipped from V and 0 bases from J, the junction kept 2 bases outside the gene matches. Germline V gene data show CDR1 as LNHDA and CDR2 as SQIVND (reference sequence). The CDR3 region has the DNA TGTGCCAGTAGTAGACAGGGCTTGAACACTGAAGCTTTCTTT. This codes for CASSRQGLNTEAFF.

V usage is TRBV27 and J usage is TRBJ1-6; D unclear. CDR1 and CDR2 (germline): MNHEY, SMNVEV (reference sequence). V gave up 6 bases and J gave up 9 bases, with 21 bases separating them. The CDR3 consists of 16 residues. CDR3 bases: TGTGCCAGCAGCAAGACTATGACATATTCAGGTTCACCCCTCCACTTT. Its protein is CASSKTMTYSGSPLHF.

This chain joins TRBV7-6 and TRBJ2-1; 8 nucleotides match TRBD2. Germline V gives CDR1 SGHVS, CDR2 FNYEAQ. The V gene end was trimmed by 4 bases and the J gene end by 4 bases; junction bases not matched to a gene: 12. The CDR3 loop spans 17 amino acids. The CDR3 nucleotides are TGTGCCAGCAGCTCGATGGACCTAGCGGGCCGGTACAATGAGCAGTTCTTC. Protein: CASSSMDLAGRYNEQFF.

The chain employs TRBV5-1 and TRBJ2-7; D remains unclear. The CDR3 totals 14 residues. The germline V and J ends were trimmed by 1 base and 2 bases, with 10 bases remaining between them. The V gene's germline CDR1 is SGHRS and CDR2 YFSETQ. The CDR3 protein is CASSLSVGPYEQYF. As DNA, the CDR3 is TGCGCCAGCAGCTTGTCCGTCGGCCCCTACGAGCAGTACTTC.

This chain connects TRBV2 to TRBJ2-2, with 9 positions matching TRBD1. Germline CDR1 and CDR2: SNHLY and FYNNEI. The CDR3 contains 13 residues. The trim removed 6 bases at V and 8 bases at J, leaving 4 bases unmatched. Here the CDR3 reads CASSRQGEGELFF. For the CDR3, the DNA is TGTGCCAGCAGCCGACAGGGGGAAGGGGAGCTGTTTTTT.

This chain joins TRBV20-1 and TRBJ2-3; TRBD2 matches 9 bases. V lost 3 bases and J lost 2; bases outside the gene matches: 6. The germline CDR1 and CDR2 sequences are DFQATT and SNEGSKA (reference sequence). The CDR3 totals 15 residues. The CDR3 here is CSASHASGDTDTQYF. The CDR3 bases are TGCAGTGCTAGTCACGCTAGCGGGGACACAGATACGCAGTATTTT.

Here the CDR3 reads CASSDPQWNTQYF. The CDR3 region has the DNA TGTGCCAGCAGCGACCCCCAGTGGAATACGCAGTATTTT. V usage is TRBV6-5 and J usage is TRBJ2-3, with D unclear. The CDR3 contains 13 residues. Germline CDR1 and CDR2: MNHEY and SVGAGI. V was cut by 6 bases and J by 7 bases, with 14 bases left in between.

The chain is built from TRBV6-1 and TRBJ2-5; TRBD2 matches at 7 bases. Germline CDR1 is MNHNS and CDR2 is SASEGT. Trimming cost V 3 bases and J 0 bases; bases outside gene matches: 4. The CDR3 has 15 amino acids. The CDR3 protein is CASSESGTYQETQYF. The CDR3 DNA sequence: TGTGCCAGCAGTGAGAGCGGGACCTACCAAGAGACCCAGTACTTC.

CDR3 region: CASSATAGQMNYGYTF. The CDR3 coding sequence is TGTGCCAGCAGCGCAACCGCAGGACAGATGAACTATGGCTACACCTTC. This chain joins TRBV9 and TRBJ1-2, with TRBD1 as a possible D gene (6 bases). The ends were cut back, 3 bases at V and 2 bases at J, with 17 bases in the middle. The CDR3 totals 16 residues. Germline values: CDR1 SGDLS, CDR2 YYNGEE.

The gene calls are TRBV9 and TRBJ2-5; TRBD1 is a possible D gene (6 bases). CDR3 size: 15 residues. The V end was cut by 0 bases, the J end by 2 bases, with 11 bases between. Per the germline V gene, CDR1 is SGDLS and CDR2 is YYNGEE. CDR3 sequence: CASSVEGVGQETQYF. In DNA form, the CDR3 reads TGTGCCAGCAGCGTAGAGGGGGTCGGGCAAGAGACCCAGTACTTC.

This clone appeared once. The chain links TRBV7-2 to TRBJ2-2; 8 bases align to TRBD2. Trimming removed 3 bases from V and 4 bases from J; junction bases left unmatched: 4. Germline V gene sequence: CDR1 SGHTA, CDR2 FQGNSA. CDR3 length equals 15 residues. The CDR3 DNA is TGTGCCAGCAGCTTCCGGGGGGGGTTCACCGGGGAGCTGTTTTTT. Translation: CASSFRGGFTGELFF.

V and J are TRBV6-5 and TRBJ1-4; a possible D gene is TRBD1 (6 bases). Looked up from germline, CDR1 is MNHEY and CDR2 is SVGAGI. V lost 5 bases to trimming and J lost 1 base, with 11 bases between them. CDR3 length equals 15 residues. The CDR3: CASSRTGLTNEKLFF. The DNA for the CDR3 is TGTGCCAGCAGTAGAACAGGGTTAACTAATGAAAAACTGTTTTTT.

The table lists this clone with a few counts. CDR3 in DNA: TGCGCCAGCAGTCAATCGGGGGGTGTGAACACCGGGGAGCTGTTTTTT. Its translation is CASSQSGGVNTGELFF. The gene calls are TRBV23-1 and TRBJ2-2; D may be TRBD2 (6 bases). TRBV23-1 is known as an ORF, though its function is uncertain. The CDR3 has 16 residues. Trimming shortened V by 0 bases and J by 1 base, and 9 bases separated the two germline ends.

This clone has only one observation. V is TRBV19 and J is TRBJ1-2; 8 bases agree with TRBD1. Germline V gene sequence: CDR1 LNHDA, CDR2 SQIVND (reference sequence). This CDR3 spans 16 amino acids. J was trimmed by 4 bases and V by 3 bases; bases with no gene match: 10. The CDR3 loop reads CASSMESGQGGYGYTF. The CDR3 DNA reads as TGTGCCAGTAGTATGGAAAGCGGACAGGGCGGCTATGGCTACACCTTC.

The chain has TRBV5-1 and TRBJ2-5, with a possible D match to TRBD1 (6 bases). CDR1 and CDR2 (germline): SGHRS, YFSETQ. Deletions cut 4 bases from V and 0 bases from J, with 10 bases between. This CDR3 region has 14 residues. The CDR3 spells CASSGTGYQETQYF. CDR3 sequence (DNA): TGCGCCAGCAGCGGAACAGGGTACCAAGAGACCCAGTACTTC.

The chain links TRBV3-1 (or the pseudogene TRBV3-2) to TRBJ2-1; D is possibly TRBD2 (6 bases). The CDR3 has 14 amino acids. Germline V gene lookup returns CDR1 LGHDT and CDR2 YNNKEL (reference sequence). V dropped 4 bases and J dropped 8 bases, with 15 bases sitting between them. DNA of the CDR3: TGTGCCAGCAGCCGAGACGTTCCGGGGGATGAGCAGTTCTTC. Its protein is CASSRDVPGDEQFF.

This clone turned up a few times. The V gene is TRBV7-8, the J gene TRBJ1-1; D is perhaps TRBD1 (6 bases). Germline V gives CDR1 SGHVS, CDR2 FQNEAQ. This CDR3 region has 15 residues. With 3 bases removed from V and 1 base from J, the gap between germline ends came to 12 bases. CDR3 amino acids: CASSLQGRRNTEAFF. CDR3 DNA sequence: TGTGCCAGCAGCTTGCAGGGGCGGCGGAACACTGAAGCTTTCTTT.

The chain employs TRBV5-1 and TRBJ1-1; 7 positions agree with TRBD1. V gave up 4 bases and J gave up 5 bases; unmatched junction bases: 11. The CDR3 has 15 residues. The germline V gene encodes CDR1 SGHRS and CDR2 YFSETQ. The CDR3 region is CASSLQGFARTEAFF. The DNA of the CDR3 is TGCGCCAGCAGCCTACAGGGGTTCGCGAGAACTGAAGCTTTCTTT.

CDR3 nucleotides: TGTGCCAGCAGTTTTTTGCGGGGGACAAGCTCCTACGAGCAGTACTTC. It is translated as CASSFLRGTSSYEQYF. This chain links TRBV27 with TRBJ2-7, with D tentatively TRBD2 (7 bases). Trimming took 3 bases from V and 0 from J, leaving 15 bases between them. The CDR3 has 16 amino acids. The germline CDR1 and CDR2 sequences are MNHEY and SMNVEV (reference sequence).